The clone carrying this T cell receptor beta chain has only a few counts. The antigen is undetermined. The whole isolated RNA underwent reverse transcription, so sequencing captured expressed TCRB transcripts. The repertoire was sequenced with immunoSEQ multiplex PCR; TCRdb's copy has only in-frame clones and lacks some. The sample gives fewer than 350,000 clones, roughly 15% of which show up once; approximately 0.015% is in the top ten. This entry is derived from a study of beta chain features in type 1 diabetes. Overall study findings and caveats: All four CD4+ subsets of Type 1 diabetes patients contained TCRB CDR3s that were moderately but significantly shorter.

The ends were cut back, 0 bases at V and 5 bases at J, with 8 bases in the middle. The CDR3 totals 14 residues. The germline V gene encodes CDR1 SGDLS and CDR2 YYNGEE. The chain combines TRBV9 with TRBJ2-2; D gene unclear. Sequencing was carried out using naive CD4+ T cells from blood. This sequence was found in a man aged 18-30 years with type 1 diabetes. This chain's CDR3 is CASSVGFGTGELFF. The CDR3 bases are TGTGCCAGCAGCGTAGGGTTCGGTACCGGGGAGCTGTTTTTT.